The 25 T cell receptor beta chains listed next were all sequenced from one sample in a study of blood T cell repertoires in COVID-19. Assay: immunoSEQ multiplex PCR; the TCRdb copy retains only in-frame clones and omits some. The data contain around 200,000 clones, around 85% of them singletons. The material sequenced was PBMCs or T cells enriched from blood (not recorded which). The receptors shown here come from a man in his forties or fifties who had recovered from COVID-19.

The chain couples TRBV9 to TRBJ2-7; unclear D gene. The germline V gene encodes CDR1 SGDLS and CDR2 YYNGEE. The length of the CDR3 is 14 residues. The V end was cut by 0 bases, the J end by 0 bases, with 7 bases between. Here the CDR3 DNA reads TGTGCCAGCAGCGTAGCTTTGGCCTCCTACGAGCAGTACTTC. Its protein product is CASSVALASYEQYF.

This clone was picked up one time. The chain joins TRBV9 to TRBJ1-2, with 10 bases that match TRBD1. The germline gives CDR1 SGDLS, CDR2 YYNGEE. With 3 bases clipped from V and 8 bases from J, the junction kept 10 bases outside the gene matches. This CDR3 has 15 residues. In nucleotides, the CDR3 is TGTGCCAGCAGCGACCGGGACAGGGGATCGTTAGGCTACACCTTC. Translating gives CASSDRDRGSLGYTF.

The chain is built from TRBV3-1 (or the pseudogene TRBV3-2) and TRBJ1-2, with 7 bases lining up with TRBD1. CDR3 length: 14 residues. Trimming took 5 bases from V and 3 from J; bases not matched to a gene: 6. Germline loops: CDR1 LGHDT, CDR2 YNNKEL (reference sequence). The chain's CDR3 is CASSFGTADYGYTF. CDR3 nucleotide sequence: TGTGCCAGCAGCTTTGGGACAGCGGACTATGGCTACACCTTC.

The chain couples TRBV28 to TRBJ1-1; weak D call: TRBD1 (5 bases). The CDR3 spans 15 residues. V was pared by 4 bases and J by 5 bases, with 17 bases between. Germline V gene sequence: CDR1 MDHEN, CDR2 SYDVKM. The CDR3 DNA sequence: TGTGCCAGCAGTTCCGTTGGGGGAGGGAGGACTGAAGCTTTCTTT. This codes for CASSSVGGGRTEAFF. Looking up the rest from reference TRBV28 and TRBJ1-1 gives the full variable domain: DVKVTQSSRYLVKRTGEKVFLECVQDMDHENMFWYRQDPGLGLRLIYFSYDVKMKEKGDIPEGYSVSREKKERFSLILESASTNQTSMYLCASSSVGGGRTEAFFGQGTRLTVV.

This clone was recorded once. The chain combines TRBV7-9 with TRBJ2-1; TRBD2 aligns across 7 bases. V lost 2 bases and J lost 8; bases outside the gene matches: 9. CDR1 SEHNR and CDR2 FQNEAQ come from the germline V gene (reference sequence). The CDR3 is 15 residues long. CDR3 amino acids: CASSLTGGGRDEQFF. The CDR3 coding sequence is TGTGCCAGCAGCTTAACGGGAGGAGGACGGGATGAGCAGTTCTTC. Together with reference TRBV7-9 and TRBJ2-1, the CDR3 gives the full variable domain: DTGVSQNPRHKITKRGQNVTFRCDPISEHNRLYWYRQTLGQGPEFLTYFQNEAQLEKSRLLSDRFSAERPKGSFSTLEIQRTEQGDSAMYLCASSLTGGGRDEQFFGPGTRLTVL.

This chain links TRBV5-6 with TRBJ2-7; maybe TRBD1 (6 bases). Trimming left V 2 bases short and J 0 bases short, with 12 bases between. Germline V CDR1 and CDR2: SGHDT, YYEEEE. This CDR3 contains 15 residues. DNA of the CDR3: TGTGCCAGCAGCTTCGGACAGATCTTCTCCTACGAGCAGTACTTC. Protein: CASSFGQIFSYEQYF.

The chain employs TRBV7-6 and TRBJ1-6, with 7 nucleotides matching TRBD1. Germline loops: CDR1 SGHVS, CDR2 FNYEAQ. CDR3 length: 16 amino acids. V trimming: 0 bases; J trimming: 5 bases; junction bases outside the gene matches: 4. The DNA for the CDR3 is TGTGCCAGCAGCTTAGCGGCAGGACAGGATAATTCACCCCTCCACTTT. It encodes CASSLAAGQDNSPLHF.

The genes are TRBV27 and TRBJ2-1; possibly TRBD1 for D (6 bases). Trimming took off 1 base at V and 2 bases at J, with 9 bases between the two ends. Germline CDR1 is MNHEY and CDR2 is SMNVEV (reference sequence). The CDR3 runs 15 residues. The CDR3 loop is CASSLWDNAYNEQFF. CDR3 coding DNA: TGTGCCAGCAGTTTATGGGACAATGCCTACAATGAGCAGTTCTTC.

This rearrangement joins TRBV19 to TRBJ1-5, with 10 bases matching TRBD1. The germline CDR1 and CDR2 sequences are LNHDA and SQIVND (reference sequence). The ends lost 8 bases at V and 6 bases at J; junction bases unmatched: 4. This CDR3 is built from 13 residues. CDR3 coding DNA: TGTGCCAGTGCGGGGGACAGGGGTCAGCCCCAGCATTTT. Amino acid sequence: CASAGDRGQPQHF.

The V gene is TRBV28, the J gene TRBJ1-4; maybe TRBD1 (6 bases). CDR3 length equals 12 residues. The germline gives CDR1 MDHEN, CDR2 SYDVKM. The V gene lost 5 bases and the J gene lost 5 bases, with 6 bases spanning the gap. CDR3: CASSRGNEKLFF. Written as DNA, the CDR3 is TGTGCCAGCAGTAGGGGGAATGAAAAACTGTTTTTT.

For the CDR3, the DNA is TGTGCCAGCAGTTCCTACTTAAACCATGCAGGGGGCGCAGATACGCAGTATTTT. Translation gives CASSSYLNHAGGADTQYF. The chain has TRBV27 and TRBJ2-3; 8 bases align to TRBD1. Germline V gene sequence: CDR1 MNHEY, CDR2 SMNVEV (reference sequence). J gave up 4 bases and V 4 bases, and 16 bases lay outside the gene matches. There are 18 residues in the CDR3.

This chain joins TRBV28 and TRBJ2-1; D unresolved. V dropped 5 bases and J dropped 4 bases, with 12 bases sitting between them. The CDR3 totals 14 residues. CDR1 is MDHEN, CDR2 SYDVKM, per germline. The CDR3 is CASSPRLDYNEQFF. CDR3 DNA sequence: TGTGCCAGCAGTCCCCGACTGGATTACAATGAGCAGTTCTTC.

CDR3 in amino acids: CATSKGATNEKLFF. For the CDR3, the DNA is TGTGCCACCTCGAAGGGAGCAACTAATGAAAAACTGTTTTTT. This sequence joins TRBV24-1 and TRBJ1-4; D gene unclear. The CDR3 contains 14 residues. Germline V gene sequence: CDR1 KGHDR, CDR2 SFDVKD. Trimming cost V 9 bases and J 0 bases, with 10 bases left between them.

This rearrangement joins TRBV19 to TRBJ2-2, with 8 bases matching TRBD1. Per the germline V gene, CDR1 is LNHDA and CDR2 is SQIVND (reference sequence). With V trimmed by 6 bases and J by 1 base, 1 base remained unmatched. The CDR3 extends over 14 amino acids. CDR3 sequence (DNA): TGTGCCAGTAGAGACAGGGGGAACACCGGGGAGCTGTTTTTT. Amino acids: CASRDRGNTGELFF.

The chain employs TRBV5-8 and TRBJ1-1, with 8 bases identical to TRBD1. The CDR3 runs to 17 residues. Germline V gives CDR1 SGHTS, CDR2 YDEGEE. The V and J ends lost 3 bases and 3 bases, in that order; junction bases with no gene match: 13. The CDR3 here is CASSSRTGNLLHTEAFF. CDR3 nucleotides: TGTGCCAGCAGCTCGCGGACAGGGAACCTATTACACACTGAAGCTTTCTTT.

This chain uses TRBV13 with TRBJ1-2, with 8 bases matching TRBD1. The CDR3 spans 16 residues. V shed 5 bases, J shed 4 bases, and the junction held 12 bases outside the gene matches. Germline values: CDR1 PRHDT, CDR2 FYEKMQ (reference sequence). The CDR3 spells CASSRGQGMEGYGYTF. The CDR3 region has the DNA TGTGCCAGCAGCAGAGGACAGGGTATGGAAGGCTATGGCTACACCTTC.

This clone was found once. The rearrangement joins TRBV12-5 to TRBJ1-1; TRBD1 agrees at 8 bases. The length of the CDR3 is 16 residues. V was pared by 2 bases and J by 4 bases, with 9 bases of the junction left unmatched. Germline assignment: CDR1 LGHNT and CDR2 FRNRAP. The CDR3 region has the DNA TGTGCTAGTGGTTTGTCAGGGGGCGAGGTAGGCACTGAAGCTTTCTTT. Its protein product is CASGLSGGEVGTEAFF. Using reference TRBV12-5 and TRBJ1-1 for the parts outside the CDR3, the full variable domain is DARVTQTPRHKVTEMGQEVTMRCQPILGHNTVFWYRQTMMQGLELLAYFRNRAPLDDSGMPKDRFSAEMPDATLATLKIQPSEPRDSAVYFCASGLSGGEVGTEAFFGQGTRLTVV.

A single count supports this clone. Other nucleotide sequences from this sample produce the same CDR3. This chain uses TRBV2 with TRBJ1-1; D possibly corresponds to TRBD1 (5 bases). Looked up from germline, CDR1 is SNHLY and CDR2 is FYNNEI. V was shortened by 4 bases and J by 5 bases, with 8 bases between the two germline ends. CDR3 length: 12 residues. The CDR3 DNA sequence: TGTGCCAGCAGTGGGGGGGGGACTGAAGCTTTCTTT. Translated: CASSGGGTEAFF.

CDR3 sequence (DNA): TGCGCCAGCACTAACAGCGCCGGGGGGACCGGGGAGCTGTTTTTT. Translation gives CASTNSAGGTGELFF. This sequence joins TRBV5-1 and TRBJ2-2; 7 bases map to TRBD2. There are 15 residues in the CDR3. V lost 6 bases to trimming and J lost 5 bases; unmatched junction nucleotides: 10. Germline-derived CDR1 and CDR2 are SGHRS and YFSETQ.

The chain joins TRBV6-5 to TRBJ1-2, with 7 bases fitting TRBD1. The J segment lost 2 bases and the V segment lost 4 bases, leaving 7 bases of the junction unmatched. The length of the CDR3 is 15 residues. Germline V gene data show CDR1 as MNHEY and CDR2 as SVGAGI. In DNA form, the CDR3 reads TGTGCCAGCAGTTCGACAGGGAAGCCAAACTATGGCTACACCTTC. Translation gives CASSSTGKPNYGYTF.

The V gene is TRBV29-1, the J gene TRBJ2-7, with D maybe TRBD1 (6 bases). Trimming shortened V by 6 bases and J by 3 bases, and 12 bases separated the two germline ends. This CDR3 comprises 12 residues. CDR1 is SQVTM and CDR2 is ANQGSEA in the germline V gene. The CDR3 DNA sequence: TGCAGCGTGGACACAGGGTACTACGAGCAGTACTTC. Translation: CSVDTGYYEQYF.

The J gene is TRBJ2-2, the V gene TRBV27; D is undetermined. Germline V gene lookup returns CDR1 MNHEY and CDR2 SMNVEV (reference sequence). There are 14 residues in the CDR3. The V and J ends lost 0 bases and 5 bases respectively, with 7 bases between them. This chain's CDR3 is CASSLSARTGELFF. The CDR3 coding sequence is TGTGCCAGCAGTTTATCGGCCAGAACCGGGGAGCTGTTTTTT.

The chain couples TRBV27 to TRBJ1-6; D may be TRBD1 (5 bases). The length of the CDR3 is 13 residues. The V gene's germline CDR1 is MNHEY and CDR2 SMNVEV (reference sequence). The V end lost 2 bases, the J end lost 10 bases, and 9 bases lay between the germline ends. CDR3 protein: CASSLGTQSPLHF. The CDR3 DNA sequence: TGTGCCAGCAGTTTAGGGACTCAATCACCCCTCCACTTT.

This clone was counted between two and nine times. V gene TRBV24-1 combines with J gene TRBJ1-3; the D is unclear. The CDR3 runs 16 residues. Trimming removed 1 base at V and 5 bases at J, with 14 bases between. From germline, CDR1 is KGHDR and CDR2 SFDVKD. The CDR3 is CATSDLERTTRNTIYF. As DNA, the CDR3 is TGTGCCACCAGTGATTTAGAACGTACTACACGAAACACCATATATTTT.

This chain joins TRBV30 and TRBJ1-4; no definite D call. Trimming left V 2 bases short and J 0 bases short, with 13 bases between. The CDR3 extends over 16 amino acids. Germline values: CDR1 GTSNPN, CDR2 SVGIG (reference sequence). The CDR3 bases are TGTGCCTGGAGTCTCAAGACGACTGCAACTAATGAAAAACTGTTTTTT. The encoded protein is CAWSLKTTATNEKLFF.